This T cell receptor beta chain was found in a study of memory CD4+ T cells and cytomegalovirus serostatus. Whole-study results and caveats: Suggested: most of the CMV-linked TCR signature lies in CD4+ memory cells.

In the case of this clone: Its antigen is not identified.

Single viable CD3+CD4+CD8-CD45RO+ cells were sorted as the memory CD4+ T cells. Germline-derived CDR1 and CDR2 are MDHEN and SYDVKM. V was cut by 8 bases and J by 7 bases, with 9 bases left in between. This CDR3 is built from 11 residues. Libraries were prepared by immunoSEQ multiplex PCR; TCRdb keeps only in-frame clonotypes and omits some of them. The sample lists about 64,000 clones; over 60% were seen once. The sequencing sample was made of memory CD4+ T cells from blood. The TCR originated in an adult in good health and CMV-seronegative. The V and J genes are TRBV28 and TRBJ1-5; maybe TRBD1 (5 bases). CDR3: CASQGSQPQHF. CDR3 DNA sequence: TGTGCCAGCCAGGGATCGCAGCCCCAGCATTTT.